Listed below are T cell receptor beta chains from one sample, sequenced in a study of blood T cell repertoires in COVID-19. Data came from immunoSEQ multiplex PCR; TCRdb stores just in-frame clones and leaves some out. The sample holds about 270,000 clones, 75% to 90% seen once. The sequencing input was peripheral blood. These receptors were taken from a man aged 50-60 years with acute or convalescent COVID-19. CDR3s include the opening cysteine and the closing phenylalanine or tryptophan. D genes are given only for firm matches. Rows may omit the clone size; those that give it use once, few, many or a size class.

J gene	V gene	clone size	D gene	CDR3 protein	CDR3 DNA
TRBJ2-7	TRBV5-4	NA	NA	CASSSPTGSYEQYF	TGTGCCAGCAGCTCGCCGACAGGTTCCTACGAGCAGTACTTC
TRBJ2-1	TRBV12-3/TRBV12-4	once	NA	CASSPPGNEQFF	TGTGCCAGCAGTCCCCCCGGCAATGAGCAGTTCTTC
TRBJ2-2	TRBV18	NA	NA	CASSSGQTAGELFF	TGTGCCAGCTCAAGCGGACAGACTGCCGGGGAGCTGTTTTTT
TRBJ1-1	TRBV7-3	NA	TRBD1	CASSAGTGAEKAFF	TGTGCCAGCAGCGCCGGGACAGGGGCGGAGAAAGCTTTCTTT
TRBJ1-5	TRBV30	many	NA	CAWSGENLYSNQPQHF	TGTGCCTGGAGTGGAGAGAACCTGTATAGCAATCAGCCCCAGCATTTT
TRBJ1-6	TRBV12-3/TRBV12-4	NA	NA	CASSSLGHSPLHF	TGTGCCAGCAGTTCCCTCGGTCATTCACCCCTCCACTTT
TRBJ1-2	TRBV29-1	once	NA	CSADYGYTF	TGCAGCGCCGACTATGGCTACACCTTC
TRBJ2-1	TRBV6-5	NA	NA	CASTYGNEQFF	TGTGCCAGCACCTACGGTAATGAGCAGTTCTTC
TRBJ2-1	TRBV5-8	NA	NA	CASSLLSSYNEQFF	TGTGCCAGCAGCTTGCTGAGCTCCTACAATGAGCAGTTCTTC
TRBJ1-5	TRBV3-1/TRBV3-2	NA	NA	CASSQGSNLNNQPQHF	TGTGCCAGCAGCCAAGGGTCGAATCTAAACAATCAGCCCCAGCATTTT
TRBJ1-5	TRBV5-8	NA	TRBD1	CASSEGTGDFNQPQHF	TGTGCCAGCAGCGAAGGGACAGGGGATTTCAATCAGCCCCAGCATTTT
TRBJ2-7	TRBV27	NA	TRBD1	CASSSPGQGRYEQYF	TGTGCCAGCAGTTCCCCGGGACAGGGGAGGTACGAGCAGTACTTC
TRBJ2-3	TRBV24-1	NA	NA	CATSDSKGDPTDTQYF	TGTGCCACCAGTGATTCCAAAGGGGATCCCACAGATACGCAGTATTTT
TRBJ2-5	TRBV28	NA	NA	CASSPMGGGETQYF	TGTGCCAGCAGTCCGATGGGGGGAGGCGAGACCCAGTACTTC
TRBJ1-2	TRBV15	NA	NA	CATSSTGRDGYTF	TGTGCCACCAGCTCTACAGGGCGCGATGGCTACACCTTC
TRBJ1-1	TRBV30	NA	NA	CAWSPDQGPNTEAFF	TGTGCCTGGAGTCCCGACCAGGGGCCTAACACTGAAGCTTTCTTT
TRBJ2-1	TRBV15	NA	TRBD1	CATRGQGAPREQFF	TGTGCCACCCGGGGGCAGGGGGCCCCACGAGAACAGTTCTTC
TRBJ1-2	TRBV2	NA	TRBD1	CASRTGGGRYGYTF	TGTGCCAGCAGGACAGGGGGAGGGCGGTATGGCTACACCTTC
TRBJ1-4	TRBV19	NA	NA	CASTRLADEKLFF	TGTGCCAGTACCAGACTGGCAGATGAAAAACTGTTTTTT
TRBJ1-2	TRBV30	NA	NA	CAWSVRGYGYTF	TGTGCCTGGAGTGTACGGGGGTATGGCTACACCTTC
TRBJ2-2	TRBV29-1	NA	TRBD1	CSVHRGWDGELFF	TGCAGCGTTCACAGGGGTTGGGACGGGGAGCTGTTTTTT
TRBJ1-1	TRBV15	few	NA	CATSDMNTEAFF	TGTGCCACCTCGGACATGAACACTGAAGCTTTCTTT
TRBJ2-5	TRBV4-1	NA	TRBD2	CASSSLAGGSETQYF	TGCGCCAGCAGCTCACTAGCGGGGGGGTCGGAGACCCAGTACTTC
TRBJ2-5	TRBV7-3	once	TRBD2	CASSRGTSGVQETQYF	TGTGCCAGCAGCCGTGGGACTAGCGGGGTCCAAGAGACCCAGTACTTC
TRBJ2-7	TRBV27	NA	TRBD1	CASSVRDRGRYEQYF	TGTGCCAGCAGTGTCCGGGACAGGGGGCGATACGAGCAGTACTTC
TRBJ2-7	TRBV19	NA	NA	CASSSRVNYEQYF	TGTGCCAGTAGCTCACGGGTAAACTACGAGCAGTACTTC
TRBJ2-5	TRBV4-1	NA	TRBD2	CASSPRSSGGETQYF	TGCGCCAGCAGCCCGCGTTCTAGCGGGGGAGAGACCCAGTACTTC
TRBJ2-3	TRBV3-1/TRBV3-2	NA	NA	CASSHPGGLSDTQYF	TGTGCCAGCAGCCACCCAGGGGGGCTCTCGGATACGCAGTATTTT
TRBJ1-5	TRBV11-2	NA	TRBD1	CASSLSQGAHQPQHF	TGTGCCAGCAGCTTGTCCCAGGGGGCTCATCAGCCCCAGCATTTT
TRBJ1-5	TRBV5-4	NA	NA	CASSLWQSNQPQHF	TGTGCCAGCAGCTTGTGGCAAAGCAATCAGCCCCAGCATTTT
TRBJ1-3	TRBV2	NA	TRBD1	CASRLQGSINTIYF	TGTGCCAGCAGGTTACAGGGGTCGATAAACACCATATATTTT
TRBJ2-2	TRBV27	NA	TRBD2	CASTDSSAGGPRTGELFF	TGTGCCAGCACCGACAGTAGCGCGGGGGGGCCACGAACCGGGGAGCTGTTTTTT
TRBJ2-4	TRBV9	NA	TRBD1	CASSDRQGIKNIQYF	TGTGCCAGCAGCGACAGACAGGGGATAAAAAACATTCAGTACTTC
TRBJ2-3	TRBV5-4	NA	TRBD1	CASSSQRGQGTDTQYF	TGTGCCAGCAGCTCCCAAAGGGGACAGGGCACAGATACGCAGTATTTT
TRBJ1-2	TRBV6-4	NA	TRBD1	CASSAQGKGYTF	TGTGCCAGCAGTGCACAGGGGAAGGGCTACACCTTC
TRBJ2-3	TRBV27	NA	NA	CASREWRGTDTQYF	TGTGCCAGCAGGGAATGGAGGGGCACAGATACGCAGTATTTT
TRBJ2-7	TRBV18	NA	NA	CASSPNLPGWAYEQYF	TGTGCCAGCTCACCCAATCTTCCAGGGTGGGCCTACGAGCAGTACTTC
TRBJ2-7	TRBV4-2	NA	NA	CASSQEGARGYEQYF	TGTGCCAGCAGCCAGGAGGGAGCCAGGGGGTACGAGCAGTACTTC
TRBJ1-1	TRBV29-1	once	TRBD1	CSVRGAETGKVSEAFF	TGCAGCGTCCGTGGGGCGGAGACAGGGAAGGTGTCTGAAGCTTTCTTT
TRBJ2-2	TRBV7-2	NA	NA	CASSLLVAGPFTGELFF	TGTGCCAGCAGCTTATTGGTGGCAGGGCCATTCACCGGGGAGCTGTTTTTT
TRBJ1-5	TRBV30	few	NA	CAWSVGTSYQPQHF	TGTGCCTGGAGTGTAGGGACAAGCTATCAGCCCCAGCATTTT
TRBJ2-7	TRBV2	NA	TRBD1	CASRAWTGGLEQYF	TGTGCCAGCAGGGCCTGGACAGGGGGACTCGAGCAGTACTTC
TRBJ2-7	TRBV2	NA	NA	CASSGWAGDSEQYF	TGTGCCAGCAGTGGATGGGCCGGGGACTCCGAGCAGTACTTC
TRBJ1-2	TRBV19	once	NA	CATHGGTDGYTF	TGTGCCACCCATGGAGGGACGGACGGCTACACCTTC
TRBJ1-1	TRBV3-1/TRBV3-2	NA	NA	CASSQGPTGNTEAFF	TGTGCCAGCAGCCAGGGCCCTACAGGGAACACTGAAGCTTTCTTT
TRBJ1-2	TRBV15	NA	NA	CATSRENPTNYGYTF	TGTGCCACCAGCAGAGAAAATCCAACTAACTATGGCTACACCTTC
TRBJ1-2	TRBV23-1	NA	TRBD1	CASIKNRERGPYGYTF	TGCGCCAGCATAAAAAATCGAGAGAGGGGGCCCTATGGCTACACCTTC
TRBJ2-5	TRBV11-2	NA	NA	CASSPMPGGGETQYF	TGTGCCAGCAGCCCTATGCCGGGGGGCGGAGAGACCCAGTACTTC